There are a few counts of the clone carrying this T cell receptor (beta chain). Its matching antigen is unknown. The data originate from a study of Graves' ophthalmopathy and Graves' hyperthyroidism. Hyperthyroidism patients had new diagnoses, durations under 2 months, and ages of 18 to 65. RNA transcripts yielded amplified TCR beta CDR3 regions. First-round RT-PCR with HTBI primers preceded a second-round multiplex PCR. TCRdb used MiXCR to reprocess the multiplex PCR reads, holding one entry per CDR3 protein. Of fewer than 650,000 distinct CDR3 sequences in the sample, over 20% were seen once. Study-level results: A model of 13 signatures distinguished ophthalmopathy from stable hyperthyroidism at around 90% sensitivity and 65% to 84% specificity. Among thyroid clonotypes expanded above 0.001 frequency, most also appeared in blood.

Sequencing was done on a sample of peripheral blood. The source of this sequence is a woman between 18 and 30 years old with stable Graves' hyperthyroidism. Some clones in this sample may be carry-over from other donors' samples.

The CDR3 DNA reads TGTGCCACCAGTGATTTATCGGGCGGGAACTTGGAGACCCAGTACTTC. This encodes CATSDLSGGNLETQYF. This sequence joins TRBV24-1 and TRBJ2-5, with D possibly being TRBD2 (6 bases). The CDR3 has 16 residues. Germline CDR1 KGHDR, CDR2 SFDVKD. The V and J ends lost 1 base and 5 bases respectively, with 16 bases between them.